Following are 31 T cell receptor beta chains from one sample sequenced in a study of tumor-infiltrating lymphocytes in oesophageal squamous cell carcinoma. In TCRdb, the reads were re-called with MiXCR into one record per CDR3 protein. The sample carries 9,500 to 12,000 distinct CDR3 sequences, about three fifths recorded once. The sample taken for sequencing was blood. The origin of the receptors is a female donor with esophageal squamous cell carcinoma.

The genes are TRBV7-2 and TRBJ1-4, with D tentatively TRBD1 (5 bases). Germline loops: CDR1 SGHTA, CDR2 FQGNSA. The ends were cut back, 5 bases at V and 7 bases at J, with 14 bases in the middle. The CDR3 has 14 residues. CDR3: CASSSLGVGEKLFF. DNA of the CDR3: TGTGCCAGCAGCAGCTTGGGGGTCGGTGAAAAACTGTTTTTT.

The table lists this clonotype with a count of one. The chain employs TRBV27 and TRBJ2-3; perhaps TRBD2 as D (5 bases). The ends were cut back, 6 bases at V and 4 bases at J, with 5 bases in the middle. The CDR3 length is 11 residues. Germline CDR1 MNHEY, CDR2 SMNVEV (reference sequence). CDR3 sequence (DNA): TGTGCCAGCAGGGAGGCAGATACGCAGTATTTT. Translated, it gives CASREADTQYF.

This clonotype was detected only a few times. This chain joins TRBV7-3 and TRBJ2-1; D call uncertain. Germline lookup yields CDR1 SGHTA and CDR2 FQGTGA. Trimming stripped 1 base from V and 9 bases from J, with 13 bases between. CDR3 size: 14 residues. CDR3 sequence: CASSLRWTSGEQFF. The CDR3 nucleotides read TGTGCCAGCAGCTTAAGGTGGACGTCGGGTGAGCAGTTCTTC.

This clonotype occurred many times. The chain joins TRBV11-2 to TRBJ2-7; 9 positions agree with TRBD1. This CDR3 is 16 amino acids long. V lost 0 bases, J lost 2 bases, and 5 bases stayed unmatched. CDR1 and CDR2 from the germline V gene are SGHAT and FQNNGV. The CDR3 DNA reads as TGTGCCAGCAGCTTAGATAAGGGACAGGGAACCTACGAGCAGTACTTC. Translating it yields CASSLDKGQGTYEQYF.

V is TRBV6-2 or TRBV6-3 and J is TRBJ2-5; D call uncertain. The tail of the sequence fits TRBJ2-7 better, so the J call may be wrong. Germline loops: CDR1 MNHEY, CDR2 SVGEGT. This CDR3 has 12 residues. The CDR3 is CASSGDRYEQYF. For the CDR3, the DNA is TGTGCCAGCAGCGGCGACCGCTACGAGCAGTACTTC.

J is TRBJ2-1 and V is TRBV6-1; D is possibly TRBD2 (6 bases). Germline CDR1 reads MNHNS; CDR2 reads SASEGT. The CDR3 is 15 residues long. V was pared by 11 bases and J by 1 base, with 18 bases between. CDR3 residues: CAGSGGLASYNEQFF. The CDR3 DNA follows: TGTGCCGGCTCTGGTGGGCTAGCGTCCTACAATGAGCAGTTCTTC.

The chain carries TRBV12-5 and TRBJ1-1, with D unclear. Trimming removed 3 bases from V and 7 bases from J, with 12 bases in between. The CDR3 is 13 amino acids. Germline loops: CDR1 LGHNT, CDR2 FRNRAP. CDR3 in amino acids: CASGFGGLREAFF. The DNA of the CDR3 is TGTGCTAGTGGTTTCGGAGGTTTACGTGAAGCTTTCTTT. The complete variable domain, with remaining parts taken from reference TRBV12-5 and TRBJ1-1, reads DARVTQTPRHKVTEMGQEVTMRCQPILGHNTVFWYRQTMMQGLELLAYFRNRAPLDDSGMPKDRFSAEMPDATLATLKIQPSEPRDSAVYFCASGFGGLREAFFGQGTRLTVV.

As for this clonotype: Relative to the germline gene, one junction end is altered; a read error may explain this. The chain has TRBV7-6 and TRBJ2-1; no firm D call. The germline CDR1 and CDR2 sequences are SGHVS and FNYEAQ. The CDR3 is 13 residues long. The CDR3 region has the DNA TGTGCTAGCAGCACAGACTTTTACAATGAGCAGTTCTTC. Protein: CASSTDFYNEQFF.

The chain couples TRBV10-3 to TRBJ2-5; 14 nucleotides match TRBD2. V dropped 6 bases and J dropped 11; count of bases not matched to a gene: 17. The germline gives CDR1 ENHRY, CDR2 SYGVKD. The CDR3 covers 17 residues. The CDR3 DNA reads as TGTGCCATCAGACCGGGACTAGCGGGAGCCCTTGACAATGAGCAGTACTTC. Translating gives CAIRPGLAGALDNEQYF.

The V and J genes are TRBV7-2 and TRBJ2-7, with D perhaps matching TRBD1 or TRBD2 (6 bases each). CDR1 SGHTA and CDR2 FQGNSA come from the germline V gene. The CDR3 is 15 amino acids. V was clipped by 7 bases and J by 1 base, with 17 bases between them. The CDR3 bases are TGTGCCAGCAACTCCCCGGGGGCAGGGTCCTACGAGCAGTACTTC. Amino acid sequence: CASNSPGAGSYEQYF.

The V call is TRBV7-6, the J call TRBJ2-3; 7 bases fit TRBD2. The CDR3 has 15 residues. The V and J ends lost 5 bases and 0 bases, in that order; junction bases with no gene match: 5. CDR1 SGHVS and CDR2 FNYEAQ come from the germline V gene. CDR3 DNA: TGTGCCAGCAGCGCGGGACTAACTAGCACAGATACGCAGTATTTT. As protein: CASSAGLTSTDTQYF.

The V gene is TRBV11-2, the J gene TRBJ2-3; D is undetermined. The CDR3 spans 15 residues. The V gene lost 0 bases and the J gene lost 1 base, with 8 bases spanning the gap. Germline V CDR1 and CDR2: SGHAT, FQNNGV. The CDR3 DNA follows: TGTGCCAGCAGCTTAGAAGCAAGGGGCACAGATACGCAGTATTTT. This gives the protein CASSLEARGTDTQYF.

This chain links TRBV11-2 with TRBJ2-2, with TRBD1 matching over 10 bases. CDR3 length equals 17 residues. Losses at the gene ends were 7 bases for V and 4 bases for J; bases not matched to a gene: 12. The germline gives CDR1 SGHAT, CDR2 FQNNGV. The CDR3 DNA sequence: TGTGCCAGCACCAGTCTAGGACAGGGGGACCCCACCGGGGAGCTGTTTTTT. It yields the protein CASTSLGQGDPTGELFF.

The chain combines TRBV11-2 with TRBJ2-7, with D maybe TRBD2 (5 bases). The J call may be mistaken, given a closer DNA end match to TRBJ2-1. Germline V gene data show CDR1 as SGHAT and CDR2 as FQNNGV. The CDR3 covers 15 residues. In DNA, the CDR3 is TGTGCCAGCAGCTTGGATCCGGGATTCTACAATGAGCAGTTCTTC. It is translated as CASSLDPGFYNEQFF.

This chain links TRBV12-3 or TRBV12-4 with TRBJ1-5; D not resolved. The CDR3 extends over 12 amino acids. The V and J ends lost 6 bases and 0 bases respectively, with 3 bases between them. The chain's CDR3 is CASRNSNQPQHF. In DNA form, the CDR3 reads TGTGCCAGCAGAAATAGCAATCAGCCCCAGCATTTT.

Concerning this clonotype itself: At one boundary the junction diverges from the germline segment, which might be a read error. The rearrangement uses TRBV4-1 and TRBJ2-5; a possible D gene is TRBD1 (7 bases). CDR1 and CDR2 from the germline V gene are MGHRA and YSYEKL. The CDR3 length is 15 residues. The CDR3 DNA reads TGCGCCAGCAGCCAATTATCAGGGGGGAACACTGAAGCTTTCTTC. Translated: CASSQLSGGNTEAFF.

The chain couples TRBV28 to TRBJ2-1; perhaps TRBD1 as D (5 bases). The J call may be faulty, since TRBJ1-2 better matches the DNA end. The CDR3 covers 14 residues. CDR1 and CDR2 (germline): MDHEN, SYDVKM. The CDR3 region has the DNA TGTGCCAGCAGTTCCCCCAGGGCGTCCTATGGCTACACCTTC. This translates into CASSSPRASYGYTF.

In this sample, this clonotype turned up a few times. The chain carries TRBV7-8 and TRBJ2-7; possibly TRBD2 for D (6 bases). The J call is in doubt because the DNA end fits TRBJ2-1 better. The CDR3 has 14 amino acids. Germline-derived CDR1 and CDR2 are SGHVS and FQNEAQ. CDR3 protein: CASSALASYNEQFF. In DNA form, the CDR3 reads TGTGCCAGCAGCGCGCTAGCGTCATACAATGAGCAGTTCTTC.

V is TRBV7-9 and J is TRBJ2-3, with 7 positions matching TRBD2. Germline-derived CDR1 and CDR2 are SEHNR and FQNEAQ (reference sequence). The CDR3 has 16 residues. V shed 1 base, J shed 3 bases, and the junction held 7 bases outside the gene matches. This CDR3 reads CASSLGASGPTDTQYF. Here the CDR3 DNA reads TGTGCCAGCAGCTTAGGGGCTAGCGGCCCGACAGATACGCAGTATTTT.

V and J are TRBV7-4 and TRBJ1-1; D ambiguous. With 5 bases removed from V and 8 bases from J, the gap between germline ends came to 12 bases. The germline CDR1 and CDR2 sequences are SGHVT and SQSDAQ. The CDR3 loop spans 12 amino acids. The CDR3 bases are TGTGCCAGCAGCGCCGACAAAACCGAAGCTTTCTTT. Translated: CASSADKTEAFF.

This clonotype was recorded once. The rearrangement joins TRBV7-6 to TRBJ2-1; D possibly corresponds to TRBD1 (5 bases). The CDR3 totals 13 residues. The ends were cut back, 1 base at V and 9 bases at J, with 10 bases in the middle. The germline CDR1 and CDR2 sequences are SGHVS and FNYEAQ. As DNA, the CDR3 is TGTGCCAGCAGCTTAGATAGTAGGGGTGAGCAGTTCTTC. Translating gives CASSLDSRGEQFF. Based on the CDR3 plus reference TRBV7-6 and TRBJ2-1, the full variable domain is GAGVSQSPRYKVTKRGQDVALRCDPISGHVSLYWYRQALGQGPEFLTYFNYEAQQDKSGLPNDRFSAERPEGSISTLTIQRTEQRDSAMYRCASSLDSRGEQFFGPGTRLTVL.

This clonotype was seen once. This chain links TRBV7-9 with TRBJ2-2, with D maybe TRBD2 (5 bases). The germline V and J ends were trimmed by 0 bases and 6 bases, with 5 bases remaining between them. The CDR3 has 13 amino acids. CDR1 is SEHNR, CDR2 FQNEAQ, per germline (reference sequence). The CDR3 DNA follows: TGTGCCAGCAGCTTAGCGGGAGCCGGGGAGCTGTTTTTT. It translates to CASSLAGAGELFF.

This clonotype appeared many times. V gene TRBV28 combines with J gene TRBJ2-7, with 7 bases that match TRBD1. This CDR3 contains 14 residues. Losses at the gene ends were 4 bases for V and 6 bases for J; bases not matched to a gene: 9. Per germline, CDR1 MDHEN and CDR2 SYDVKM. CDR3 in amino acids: CASSSLSDRVEQYF. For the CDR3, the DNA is TGTGCCAGCAGTTCGCTATCAGACAGGGTCGAGCAGTACTTC.

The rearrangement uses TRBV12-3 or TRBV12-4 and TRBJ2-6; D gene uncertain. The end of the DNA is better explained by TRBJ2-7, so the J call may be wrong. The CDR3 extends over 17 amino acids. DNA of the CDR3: TGTGCCAGCAGTTTTGTAGTTGACGTCGGGTTGGGGAATGAGCAGTACTTC. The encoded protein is CASSFVVDVGLGNEQYF.

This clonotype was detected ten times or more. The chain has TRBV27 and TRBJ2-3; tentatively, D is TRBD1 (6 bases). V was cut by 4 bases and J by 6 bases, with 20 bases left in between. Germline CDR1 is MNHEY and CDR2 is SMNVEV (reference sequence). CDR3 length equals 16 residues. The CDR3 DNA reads TGTGCCAGCAGTTCCTACAGGGATCATAGTGTGGATACGCAGTATTTT. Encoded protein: CASSSYRDHSVDTQYF.

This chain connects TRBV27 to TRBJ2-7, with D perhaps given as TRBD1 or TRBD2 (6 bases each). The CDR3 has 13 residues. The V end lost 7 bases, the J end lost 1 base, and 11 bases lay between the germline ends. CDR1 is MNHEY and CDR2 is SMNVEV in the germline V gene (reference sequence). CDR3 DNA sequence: TGTGCCAGCATGGGGGGCGCGTCCTACGAGCAGTACTTC. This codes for CASMGGASYEQYF.

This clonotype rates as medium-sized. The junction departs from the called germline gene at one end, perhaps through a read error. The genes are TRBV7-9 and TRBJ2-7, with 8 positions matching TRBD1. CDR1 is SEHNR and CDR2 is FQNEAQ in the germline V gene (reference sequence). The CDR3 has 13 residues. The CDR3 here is CASRKTGGLPLHF. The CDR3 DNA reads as TGTGCCAGCCGCAAAACAGGGGGTTTACCCCTCCACTTC. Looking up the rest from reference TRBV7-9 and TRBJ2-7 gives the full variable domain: DTGVSQNPRHKITKRGQNVTFRCDPISEHNRLYWYRQTLGQGPEFLTYFQNEAQLEKSRLLSDRFSAERPKGSFSTLEIQRTEQGDSAMYLCASRKTGGLPLHFGPGTRLTVT.

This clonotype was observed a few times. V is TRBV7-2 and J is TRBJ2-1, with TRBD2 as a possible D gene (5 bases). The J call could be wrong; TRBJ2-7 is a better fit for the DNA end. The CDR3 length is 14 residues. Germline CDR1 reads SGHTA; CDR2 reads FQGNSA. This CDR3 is CASSSGISLYEQYF. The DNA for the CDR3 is TGTGCCAGCAGCTCCGGGATCTCCCTCTACGAGCAGTACTTC.

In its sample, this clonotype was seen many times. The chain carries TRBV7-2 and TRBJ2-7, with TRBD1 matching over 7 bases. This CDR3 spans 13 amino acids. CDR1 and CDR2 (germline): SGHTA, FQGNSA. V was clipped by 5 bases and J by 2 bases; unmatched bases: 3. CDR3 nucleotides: TGTGCCAGCAGCCGGGGACAGACCTACGAGCAGTACTTC. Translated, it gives CASSRGQTYEQYF. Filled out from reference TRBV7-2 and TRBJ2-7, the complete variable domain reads GAGVSQSPSNKVTEKGKDVELRCDPISGHTALYWYRQSLGQGLEFLIYFQGNSAPDKSGLPSDRFSAERTGGSVSTLTIQRTQQEDSAVYLCASSRGQTYEQYFGPGTRLTVT.

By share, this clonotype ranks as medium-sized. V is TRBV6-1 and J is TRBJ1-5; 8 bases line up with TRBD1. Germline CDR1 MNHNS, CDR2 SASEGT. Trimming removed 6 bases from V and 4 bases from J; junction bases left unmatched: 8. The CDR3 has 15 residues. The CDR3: CASRKMDRANQPQHF. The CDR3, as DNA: TGTGCCAGCAGAAAAATGGACAGGGCTAATCAGCCCCAGCATTTT.

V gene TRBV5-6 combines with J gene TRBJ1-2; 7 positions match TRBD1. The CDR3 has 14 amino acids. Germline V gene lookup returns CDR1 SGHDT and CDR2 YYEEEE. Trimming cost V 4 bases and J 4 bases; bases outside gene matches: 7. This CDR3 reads CASSLGTATYGYTF. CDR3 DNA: TGTGCCAGCAGCCTGGGGACAGCGACCTATGGCTACACCTTC.